Listed here are 32 T cell receptor beta chains from one sample, sequenced in a study of vaccination and CD4 T cells after COVID-19. Which antigens these TCRs recognize remains unknown. The Oncomine TCR Beta short-read assay was what sequenced the DNA obtained from cultured CD4+ T cells. TCRdb re-called the PCR reads with MiXCR, one entry per CDR3 protein. The profile shows 15,000 or so distinct CDR3 sequences, 38% of them singletons. Treatment noted: approximately nine-day PBMC culture with coronavirus spike peptide pools or control peptides (ViraFEST assay). The sequenced sample was CD4+ T cells from blood, cultured in vitro. All receptors come from a human donor who had recovered from COVID-19.

This clonotype was seen only a few times. The J gene is TRBJ1-1, the V gene TRBV21-1; the DNA was not compared with TRBD1, the D call given in the table. TRBV21-1 is shown as a pseudogene. CDR3 length: 14 amino acids. CDR3 sequence reads: CASSNDRAYTEAFF. The CDR3 nucleotides are TGTGCCAGCAGCAACGACAGGGCGTACACTGAAGCTTTCTTT.

The CDR3 nucleotides are TGTGCCAGCGTAGCAGGACCGAATCAGCCCCAGCATTTT. This encodes CASVAGPNQPQHF. The V call is TRBV6-1, the J call TRBJ1-5; D unresolved. The CDR3 sequence is 13 residues long. The germline V gene encodes CDR1 MNHNS and CDR2 SASEGT. V shed 8 bases and J shed 4 bases, with 12 bases lying between them.

CDR3 DNA sequence: TGTGCCAGCAGCCTCGACAGGGCAGGAAACACCATATATTTT. This gives the protein CASSLDRAGNTIYF. The rearrangement joins TRBV11-2 to TRBJ1-3; 7 nucleotides match TRBD1. The V and J ends lost 5 bases and 4 bases, in that order; junction bases with no gene match: 5. The length of the CDR3 is 14 residues. Looked up from germline, CDR1 is SGHAT and CDR2 is FQNNGV.

This clonotype came up a few times. This chain uses TRBV30 with TRBJ1-2; 12 bases line up with TRBD1. The CDR3 covers 16 residues. The germline gives CDR1 GTSNPN, CDR2 SVGIG (reference sequence). The V and J ends lost 1 base and 2 bases, in that order; junction bases with no gene match: 5. CDR3 sequence reads: CAWSAQGQGANYGYTF. In nucleotides, the CDR3 is TGTGCCTGGAGTGCACAGGGACAGGGGGCAAACTATGGCTACACCTTC.

The chain combines TRBV19 with TRBJ1-3; D is undetermined. The V end lost 8 bases, the J end lost 6 bases, and 11 bases lay between the germline ends. Germline lookup yields CDR1 LNHDA and CDR2 SQIVND (reference sequence). The CDR3 spans 12 residues. The DNA of the CDR3 is TGTGCCAGTGCCGCGAGAACAAACACCATATATTTT. Translating it yields CASAARTNTIYF.

This clonotype was seen a handful of times. J is TRBJ1-2 and V is TRBV20-1; weak D call: TRBD1 (6 bases). The germline gives CDR1 DFQATT, CDR2 SNEGSKA (reference sequence). The CDR3 has 12 residues. Deletions cut 6 bases from V and 4 bases from J, with 12 bases between. CDR3 region: CSATQGSYGYTF. The DNA for the CDR3 is TGCAGTGCCACCCAGGGGAGCTATGGCTACACCTTC.

The chain is built from TRBV6-2 or TRBV6-3 and TRBJ1-5; D is uncertain. Between the trimmed V and J ends, which lost 6 bases and 0 bases, there was a span of 6 bases. This CDR3 is 13 amino acids long. CDR1 is MNHEY, CDR2 SVGEGT, per germline. CDR3 region: CASRMYSNQPQHF. CDR3 bases: TGTGCCAGCAGGATGTATAGCAATCAGCCCCAGCATTTT.

V is TRBV6-5 and J is TRBJ2-7, with D hard to call. CDR1 is MNHEY and CDR2 is SVGAGI in the germline V gene. This CDR3 is 14 amino acids long. V was shortened by 0 bases and J by 3 bases, with 9 bases between the two germline ends. In nucleotides, the CDR3 is TGTGCCAGCAGTTACTCGTTTGGTAGCTACGAGCAGTACTTC. As protein: CASSYSFGSYEQYF.

The V and J genes are TRBV30 and TRBJ2-5; TRBD2 aligns across 10 bases. The J segment lost 5 bases and the V segment lost 2 bases, leaving 5 bases of the junction unmatched. The V gene's germline CDR1 is GTSNPN and CDR2 SVGIG (reference sequence). The CDR3 has 14 residues. CDR3 in DNA: TGTGCCTGGAGTATAGCGGGAGGCGCCGAGACCCAGTACTTC. This codes for CAWSIAGGAETQYF.

V gene TRBV2 combines with J gene TRBJ2-6; no reliable D call. Germline V gene lookup returns CDR1 SNHLY and CDR2 FYNNEI. Trimming cost V 7 bases and J 1 base, with 8 bases left between them. The CDR3 has 14 amino acids. In nucleotides, the CDR3 is TGTGCCAGCATCCGATCGTCTGGGGCCAACGTCCTGACTTTC. As protein: CASIRSSGANVLTF.

The chain combines TRBV5-8 with TRBJ2-2; D remains ambiguous. V was cut by 4 bases and J by 7 bases, with 14 bases left in between. Germline assignment: CDR1 SGHTS and CDR2 YDEGEE. The CDR3 runs to 14 residues. The CDR3 loop reads CASSHSWADGELFF. CDR3 DNA: TGTGCCAGCAGCCATTCTTGGGCAGACGGGGAGCTGTTTTTT.

V is TRBV7-2 and J is TRBJ2-5; a weak D match, TRBD1 (6 bases). CDR1 and CDR2 from the germline V gene are SGHTA and FQGNSA. The CDR3 totals 16 residues. Trimming removed 1 base at V and 5 bases at J, with 17 bases between. The CDR3 DNA is TGTGCCAGCAGCTTAGTCCCCGGACAGAGTTGGGAGACCCAGTACTTC. Its translation: CASSLVPGQSWETQYF.

The chain recombines TRBV28 with TRBJ2-7; 7 bases agree with TRBD2. CDR1 is MDHEN and CDR2 is SYDVKM in the germline V gene. Losses at the gene ends were 8 bases for V and 7 bases for J; bases not matched to a gene: 8. The CDR3 runs 12 residues. DNA for the CDR3: TGTGCCAGCCTGGCGGGAGTAGGGGAGCAGTACTTC. Amino acid sequence: CASLAGVGEQYF.

The V call is TRBV6-1, the J call TRBJ2-7; D gene uncertain. The V gene lost 2 bases and the J gene lost 4 bases, with 12 bases spanning the gap. Germline lookup yields CDR1 MNHNS and CDR2 SASEGT. The CDR3 totals 14 residues. The CDR3 reads CASSESWDSYEQYF. CDR3 nucleotides: TGTGCCAGCAGTGAATCGTGGGATTCTTACGAGCAGTACTTC.

This clonotype came up a few times. The V call is TRBV2, the J call TRBJ1-5; 9 bases fit TRBD1. Germline lookup yields CDR1 SNHLY and CDR2 FYNNEI. The CDR3 runs to 18 residues. The junction had 14 bases not matched to a gene; V was cut back by 6 bases and J by 2 bases. CDR3 DNA: TGTGCCAGCAGATACATGGGACAGGGCTTAGTCGGCAATCAGCCCCAGCATTTT. This gives the protein CASRYMGQGLVGNQPQHF.

The sample holds a few counts of this clonotype. For the CDR3, the DNA is TGTGCCAGTAGTATCCCAGGGGCATCCTACGAGCAGTACTTC. This encodes CASSIPGASYEQYF. J is TRBJ2-7 and V is TRBV19; TRBD1 might be the D (6 bases). Germline V gene data show CDR1 as LNHDA and CDR2 as SQIVND (reference sequence). The CDR3 covers 14 residues. The germline V and J ends were trimmed by 3 bases and 1 base, with 10 bases remaining between them. Using reference TRBV19 and TRBJ2-7 for the parts outside the CDR3, the full variable domain is DGGITQSPKYLFRKEGQNVTLSCEQNLNHDAMYWYRQDPGQGLRLIYYSQIVNDFQKGDIAEGYSVSREKKESFPLTVTSAQKNPTAFYLCASSIPGASYEQYFGPGTRLTVT.

The chain uses TRBV7-8 and TRBJ2-1; 8 nucleotides agree with TRBD2. Per germline, CDR1 SGHVS and CDR2 FQNEAQ. This CDR3 has 14 residues. Germline trimming cut 5 bases from V and 4 bases from J; bases unmatched to any gene: 4. For the CDR3, the DNA is TGTGCCAGCAGCCCCGGGGGGGTATACAATGAGCAGTTCTTC. It is translated as CASSPGGVYNEQFF.

This clonotype has more than one count but fewer than ten. Mismatch with germline at one junction end may stem from a read error. This chain joins TRBV15 and TRBJ1-5, with 8 bases that match TRBD1. This CDR3 is 15 amino acids long. Germline V CDR1 and CDR2: LNHNV, YYDKDF (reference sequence). DNA for the CDR3: TGTGCCACCAGCCGAGAAAGGACAGGGAATCAGCCCCAGCATTTT. It translates to CATSRERTGNQPQHF.

The genes are TRBV11-3 and TRBJ2-7, with D perhaps TRBD1 (5 bases). Trimming removed 1 base from V and 3 bases from J, with 7 bases in between. This CDR3 is 13 amino acids long. Germline V gene sequence: CDR1 SGHNT, CDR2 YENEEA. The CDR3, as DNA: TGTGCCAGCAGCTTAGGGGGCGACTACGAGCAGTACTTC. Amino acids: CASSLGGDYEQYF.

This clonotype was detected a few times. This chain connects TRBV10-3 to TRBJ2-2; 7 bases line up with TRBD1. Trimming took 7 bases from V and 1 from J; bases not matched to a gene: 3. The CDR3 runs to 14 residues. Germline V gene sequence: CDR1 ENHRY, CDR2 SYGVKD. The CDR3: CAIKGAGNTGELFF. As DNA, the CDR3 is TGTGCCATCAAGGGGGCAGGGAACACCGGGGAGCTGTTTTTT.

The chain is built from TRBV12-3 or TRBV12-4 and TRBJ2-1; the match to TRBD2 covers 15 bases. Germline trimming cut 5 bases from V and 4 bases from J; bases unmatched to any gene: 3. The CDR3 covers 16 residues. In nucleotides, the CDR3 is TGTGCCAGCAGTCGGACTAGCGGGAGGGTATACAATGAGCAGTTCTTC. It codes for CASSRTSGRVYNEQFF.

A few counts support this clonotype. This chain connects TRBV28 to TRBJ1-6; D is ambiguous. The CDR3 covers 14 residues. V lost 7 bases and J lost 6, with 13 bases in between. Germline CDR1 MDHEN, CDR2 SYDVKM. Here the CDR3 reads CASIPYGGNSPLHF. CDR3 bases: TGTGCCAGCATCCCCTACGGAGGTAATTCACCCCTCCACTTT.

This clonotype was seen more than once but under ten times. At one boundary the junction diverges from the germline segment, which might be a read error. The CDR3 DNA follows: TGTGCTAGCAGCTGGAGACTATCCAATGAGCAGTTCTTC. Residues: CASSWRLSNEQFF. The J gene is TRBJ2-1, the V gene TRBV7-7; D is possibly TRBD2 (5 bases). This CDR3 spans 13 amino acids. Germline V CDR1 and CDR2: SSHAT, FNYEAQ (reference sequence).

The chain links TRBV2 to TRBJ2-7; D is unclear. Germline lookup yields CDR1 SNHLY and CDR2 FYNNEI. This CDR3 has 15 residues. Trimming shortened V by 7 bases and J by 3 bases, and 19 bases separated the two germline ends. The CDR3 sequence: CASTPPPPLNYEQYF. The CDR3 bases are TGTGCCAGCACCCCTCCACCTCCCTTAAACTACGAGCAGTACTTC.

This chain joins TRBV6-1 and TRBJ2-1; D is perhaps TRBD1 (5 bases). The germline V gene encodes CDR1 MNHNS and CDR2 SASEGT. The CDR3 is made up of 15 amino acids. With 7 bases removed from V and 3 bases from J, the gap between germline ends came to 16 bases. CDR3 residues: CASTLGQGRYNEQFF. In DNA form, the CDR3 reads TGTGCCAGCACTCTGGGGCAGGGTCGCTACAATGAGCAGTTCTTC.

V is TRBV20-1 and J is TRBJ1-2; TRBD1 aligns across 8 bases. Germline trimming cut 2 bases from V and 6 bases from J; bases unmatched to any gene: 11. Germline CDR1 DFQATT, CDR2 SNEGSKA (reference sequence). This CDR3 contains 15 residues. This CDR3 is CSARPPGQGKHGYTF. In DNA form, the CDR3 reads TGCAGTGCTAGACCCCCTGGACAGGGAAAACATGGCTACACCTTC.

This clonotype has a handful of counts. CDR3 residues: CASSEAGGTSGRRNYEQYF. The CDR3 DNA sequence: TGTGCCAGCAGTGAAGCCGGGGGGACTAGCGGGAGGCGGAACTACGAGCAGTACTTC. The V gene is TRBV6-1, the J gene TRBJ2-7; 15 positions agree with TRBD2. The CDR3 length is 19 residues. Germline CDR1 reads MNHNS; CDR2 reads SASEGT. The J segment lost 3 bases and the V segment lost 0 bases, leaving 9 bases of the junction unmatched.

This chain links TRBV7-9 with TRBJ2-5; the D gene is possibly TRBD1 (6 bases). This CDR3 contains 15 residues. With 5 bases removed from V and 6 bases from J, the gap between germline ends came to 19 bases. Germline V CDR1 and CDR2: SEHNR, FQNEAQ (reference sequence). The CDR3 nucleotides are TGTGCCAGCAGCGCCGAGGGGGAGTACGGCCAGACCCAGTACTTC. Its translation: CASSAEGEYGQTQYF.

A few counts support this clonotype. The CDR3 here is CASSTGYGDTQYF. The DNA of the CDR3 is TGTGCCAGTAGCACAGGGTATGGAGATACGCAGTATTTT. This chain uses TRBV19 with TRBJ2-3; D is possibly TRBD1 (6 bases). With 6 bases removed from V and 5 bases from J, the gap between germline ends came to 12 bases. The germline V gene has CDR1 LNHDA and CDR2 SQIVND (reference sequence). The CDR3 length is 13 residues.

V and J are TRBV7-9 and TRBJ1-1; no reliable D call. Germline lookup yields CDR1 SEHNR and CDR2 FQNEAQ (reference sequence). Trimming took off 5 bases at V and 0 bases at J, with 10 bases between the two ends. The CDR3 loop spans 14 amino acids. The CDR3 nucleotides are TGTGCCAGCAGCCGAGGGATCATGAACACTGAAGCTTTCTTT. As protein: CASSRGIMNTEAFF.

This clonotype appeared a few times. The gene calls are TRBV20-1 and TRBJ2-3; tentatively, D is TRBD1 (6 bases). Trimming removed 5 bases at V and 3 bases at J, with 15 bases between. The CDR3 has 14 amino acids. Germline assignment: CDR1 DFQATT and CDR2 SNEGSKA (reference sequence). The CDR3 loop reads CSALNRVGTDTQYF. CDR3 coding DNA: TGCAGTGCTTTAAACAGGGTGGGTACAGATACGCAGTATTTT.

This chain uses TRBV28 with TRBJ1-3, with 10 bases lining up with TRBD1. The V and J ends lost 5 bases and 2 bases, in that order; junction bases with no gene match: 6. The CDR3 sequence is 16 residues long. Germline CDR1 is MDHEN and CDR2 is SYDVKM. Here the CDR3 reads CASSQDRGPPGNTIYF. In DNA form, the CDR3 reads TGTGCCAGCAGTCAAGACAGGGGGCCCCCTGGAAACACCATATATTTT.